This entry describes one T cell receptor beta chain. This sample stems from a study of T cell responses to AZD1222 COVID-19 vaccine. TCRdb's copy holds only in-frame clones and misses some; the assay was immunoSEQ multiplex PCR. The sample has approximately 140,000 clones, over 85% seen once. Germline loops: CDR1 SGHTA, CDR2 FQGNSA. The CDR3 extends over 14 amino acids. The germline V and J ends were trimmed by 1 base and 4 bases, with 11 bases remaining between them. This chain links TRBV7-2 with TRBJ2-7, with D perhaps TRBD1 (6 bases). The starting material was peripheral blood, obtained on day 0 of AZD1222 vaccination. The TCR comes from an adult in good health. Here the CDR3 reads CASSLDTGWYEQYF. The CDR3, as DNA: TGTGCCAGCAGCTTAGACACAGGGTGGTACGAGCAGTACTTC.